This T cell receptor beta chain was retrieved from a study of CD8 T cells in Susac syndrome. The sample holds one count of this clonotype. V shed 1 base, J shed 6 bases, and the junction held 2 bases outside the gene matches. The CDR3 is made up of 13 amino acids. The germline CDR1 and CDR2 sequences are SGHTA and FQGNSA. It was with random hexamers that about 0.45 to 1 ug RNA was reverse transcribed. TCRdb re-called the immunoSEQ multiplex PCR reads with MiXCR, one entry per CDR3 protein. The data contain about 300,000 distinct CDR3 sequences, about 91% of them singletons. Blood CD8+ and CD4+ T cells underwent high-throughput TCR beta sequencing. TEMRA cells were enriched by FACS, while CD8+ and CD4+ T cells were obtained through a negative isolation that was performed magnetically.

This chain joins TRBV7-2 and TRBJ2-5, with 7 bases identical to TRBD2. Sequencing input: CD4+ T cells from PBMCs. This TCR was sampled from a human donor with multiple sclerosis. In nucleotides, the CDR3 is TGTGCCAGCAGCTTAGGGGACTATCAGACCCAGTACTTC. This sequence encodes CASSLGDYQTQYF.